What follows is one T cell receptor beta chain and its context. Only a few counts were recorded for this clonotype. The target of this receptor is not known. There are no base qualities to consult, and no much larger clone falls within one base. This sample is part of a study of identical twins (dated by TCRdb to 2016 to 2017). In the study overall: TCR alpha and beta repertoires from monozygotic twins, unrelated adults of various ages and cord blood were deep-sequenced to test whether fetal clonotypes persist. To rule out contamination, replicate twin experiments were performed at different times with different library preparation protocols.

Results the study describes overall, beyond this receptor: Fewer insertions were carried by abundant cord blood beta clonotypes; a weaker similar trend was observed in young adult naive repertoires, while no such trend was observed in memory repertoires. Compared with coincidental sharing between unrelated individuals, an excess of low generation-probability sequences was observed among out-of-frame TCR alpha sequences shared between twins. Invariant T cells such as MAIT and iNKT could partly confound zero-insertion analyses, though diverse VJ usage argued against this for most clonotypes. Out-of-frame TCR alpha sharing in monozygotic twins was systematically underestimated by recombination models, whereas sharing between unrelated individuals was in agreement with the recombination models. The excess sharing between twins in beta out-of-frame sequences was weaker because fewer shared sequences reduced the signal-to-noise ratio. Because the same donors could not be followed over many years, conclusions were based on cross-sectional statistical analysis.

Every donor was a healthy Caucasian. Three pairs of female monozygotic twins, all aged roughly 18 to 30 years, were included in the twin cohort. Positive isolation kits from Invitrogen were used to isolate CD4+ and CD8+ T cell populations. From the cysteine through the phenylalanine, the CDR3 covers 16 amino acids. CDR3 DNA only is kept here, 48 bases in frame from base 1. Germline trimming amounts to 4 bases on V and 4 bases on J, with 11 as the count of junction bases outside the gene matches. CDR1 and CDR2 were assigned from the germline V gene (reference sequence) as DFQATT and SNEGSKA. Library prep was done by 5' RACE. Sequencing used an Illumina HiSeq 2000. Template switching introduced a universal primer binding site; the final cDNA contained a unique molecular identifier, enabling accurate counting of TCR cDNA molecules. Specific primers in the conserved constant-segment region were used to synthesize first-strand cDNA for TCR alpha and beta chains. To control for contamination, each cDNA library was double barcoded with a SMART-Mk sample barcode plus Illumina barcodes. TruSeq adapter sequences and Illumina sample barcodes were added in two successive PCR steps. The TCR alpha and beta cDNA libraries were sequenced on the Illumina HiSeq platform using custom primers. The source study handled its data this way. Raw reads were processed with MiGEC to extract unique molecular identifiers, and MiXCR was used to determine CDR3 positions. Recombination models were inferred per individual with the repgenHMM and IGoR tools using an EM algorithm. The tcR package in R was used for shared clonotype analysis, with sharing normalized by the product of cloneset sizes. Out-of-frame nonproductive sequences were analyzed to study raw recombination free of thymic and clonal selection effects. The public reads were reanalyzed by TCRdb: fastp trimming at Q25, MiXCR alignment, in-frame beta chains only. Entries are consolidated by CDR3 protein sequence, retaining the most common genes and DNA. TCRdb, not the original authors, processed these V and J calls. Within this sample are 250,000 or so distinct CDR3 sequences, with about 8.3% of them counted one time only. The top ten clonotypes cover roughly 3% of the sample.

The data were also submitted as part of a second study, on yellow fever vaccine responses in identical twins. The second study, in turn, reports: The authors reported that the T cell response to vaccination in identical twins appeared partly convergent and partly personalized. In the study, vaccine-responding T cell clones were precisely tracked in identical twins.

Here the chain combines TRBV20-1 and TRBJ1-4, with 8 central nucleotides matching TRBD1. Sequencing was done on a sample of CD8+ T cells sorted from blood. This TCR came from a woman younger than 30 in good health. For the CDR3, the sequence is CSAIRPRGQGNEKLFF. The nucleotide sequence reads TGCAGTGCTATCAGACCACGAGGACAGGGTAATGAAAAACTGTTTTTT.